These 23 T cell receptor beta chains were all obtained from the same sample, sequenced in a study of identical twins. TCRdb reprocessed the 5' RACE reads with MiXCR, giving one entry per CDR3 protein. This table has around 340,000 distinct CDR3 sequences, roughly 9% appearing once. The material sequenced was naive T cells sorted from blood. All receptors come from a woman in her forties or fifties in good health.

This chain uses TRBV12-3 or TRBV12-4 with TRBJ2-7; maybe TRBD2 (5 bases). This CDR3 has 14 amino acids. Trimming pared 3 bases from V and 3 bases from J, leaving 12 bases between. CDR3 in amino acids: CASSFSGGFYEQYF. The CDR3 coding sequence is TGTGCCAGCAGTTTTTCCGGCGGGTTCTACGAGCAGTACTTC.

This clonotype showed up many times. The chain recombines TRBV29-1 with TRBJ2-3; D unresolved. CDR1 and CDR2 from the germline V gene are SQVTM and ANQGSEA. The CDR3 contains 12 residues. V shed 2 bases and J shed 6 bases, with 9 bases lying between them. The CDR3 region is CSVEPVLDTQYF. The CDR3 nucleotides are TGCAGCGTTGAACCTGTACTGGATACGCAGTATTTT.

The sample holds many counts of this clonotype. The chain is built from TRBV21-1 and TRBJ2-3; the table's D call of TRBD2 was not tested on the DNA. TRBV21-1 counts as a pseudogene. This CDR3 is 13 amino acids long. In DNA form, the CDR3 reads TGTGCCGGAACTAGCGGGGGCACAGATACGCAGTATTTT. The encoded protein is CAGTSGGTDTQYF.

This clonotype was seen a handful of times. The V call is TRBV15, the J call TRBJ2-5, with D unresolved. The length of the CDR3 is 14 residues. V lost 0 bases and J lost 2, with 7 bases in between. Germline V gives CDR1 LNHNV, CDR2 YYDKDF (reference sequence). The CDR3 nucleotides are TGTGCCACCAGCAGAGAACGCCAGCAAGAGACCCAGTACTTC. Protein sequence: CATSRERQQETQYF.

As to this clonotype: Possible read error: a much larger clone is one base away. The genes are TRBV12-3 or TRBV12-4 and TRBJ1-2; D may be TRBD1 (6 bases). The CDR3 runs to 13 residues. The DNA for the CDR3 is TGTGCCAGCAGTTCTCCAGGGGTCTATGGCTACCCCTTC. It specifies CASSSPGVYGYPF.

This clonotype came up many times. The chain recombines TRBV29-1 with TRBJ2-7; 9 nucleotides agree with TRBD1. V lost 3 bases and J lost 5; bases outside the gene matches: 11. The length of the CDR3 is 15 residues. CDR1 is SQVTM, CDR2 ANQGSEA, per germline. The CDR3 DNA sequence: TGCAGCGTTGACCGGGGGACAGGGCTTGTCCACGAGCAGTACTTC. Amino acids: CSVDRGTGLVHEQYF.

This clonotype has ten or more counts. V usage is TRBV2 and J usage is TRBJ2-1; tentative D call: TRBD2 (6 bases). Germline V gene sequence: CDR1 SNHLY, CDR2 FYNNEI. The CDR3 covers 16 residues. Trimming cost V 6 bases and J 4 bases, with 19 bases left between them. The CDR3 loop reads CASRQPSAQPYNEQFF. The CDR3 DNA is TGTGCCAGCAGACAACCTAGCGCCCAACCGTACAATGAGCAGTTCTTC.

At least ten counts were recorded for this clonotype. J is TRBJ2-1 and V is TRBV10-3; tentatively, D is TRBD1 (5 bases). Per germline, CDR1 ENHRY and CDR2 SYGVKD. V gave up 3 bases and J gave up 9 bases, with 18 bases separating them. The CDR3 is 15 residues long. CDR3 in DNA: TGTGCCATCAGTGATACAGGTGGGGTATTGGGTGAGCAGTTCTTC. It is translated as CAISDTGGVLGEQFF.

This clonotype was seen repeatedly, ten times or more. The rearrangement joins TRBV9 to TRBJ1-6, with 11 bases lining up with TRBD1. There are 14 residues in the CDR3. The junction had 4 bases not matched to a gene; V was cut back by 5 bases and J by 9 bases. CDR1 is SGDLS, CDR2 YYNGEE, per germline. The CDR3 loop is CASSFGTGGSPLHF. The CDR3 coding sequence is TGTGCCAGCAGTTTCGGGACAGGGGGTTCACCCCTCCACTTT.

This clonotype has a handful of counts. The chain couples TRBV12-3 or TRBV12-4 to TRBJ1-2, with 7 bases matching TRBD1. V was pared by 7 bases and J by 7 bases, with 9 bases of the junction left unmatched. This CDR3 region has 13 residues. The CDR3, as DNA: TGTGCCAGCAACAAGGACAGGTTACGTGGCTACACCTTC. Protein product: CASNKDRLRGYTF.

The chain is built from TRBV5-1 and TRBJ1-1; 7 nucleotides match TRBD1. The V gene end was trimmed by 4 bases and the J gene end by 4 bases; junction bases not matched to a gene: 7. CDR3 length: 14 amino acids. Germline V gives CDR1 SGHRS, CDR2 YFSETQ. CDR3 nucleotides: TGCGCCAGCAGCGCCCAGACAGGGAGCACTGAAGCTTTCTTT. Protein: CASSAQTGSTEAFF.

The CDR3 bases are TGTGCCAGCAGTGCAGGGGTTTGGGAGACCCAGTACTTC. Translation: CASSAGVWETQYF. The chain carries TRBV7-3 and TRBJ2-5, with D tentatively TRBD1 (6 bases). Germline values: CDR1 SGHTA, CDR2 FQGTGA. Trimming removed 6 bases at V and 5 bases at J, with 13 bases between. CDR3 length: 13 residues.

This clonotype was found a few times. The chain recombines TRBV7-9 with TRBJ2-4, with a weak D call TRBD2 (6 bases). This CDR3 has 13 amino acids. From germline, CDR1 is SEHNR and CDR2 FQNEAQ (reference sequence). V gave up 5 bases and J gave up 3 bases, with 8 bases separating them. The CDR3 nucleotides read TGTGCCAGCAGCCCGCGGGACAAAAACATTCAGTACTTC. Protein sequence: CASSPRDKNIQYF.

This chain uses TRBV20-1 with TRBJ2-3; no reliable D call. Germline CDR1 is DFQATT and CDR2 is SNEGSKA (reference sequence). This CDR3 is 17 amino acids long. The V and J ends lost 0 bases and 0 bases respectively, with 16 bases between them. DNA for the CDR3: TGCAGTGCTAGAGATAATAGGGCTCTTGCTAGCACAGATACGCAGTATTTT. Translating it yields CSARDNRALASTDTQYF.

The chain combines TRBV5-6 with TRBJ2-3, with 9 bases fitting TRBD2. CDR3 size: 14 residues. From germline, CDR1 is SGHDT and CDR2 YYEEEE. The trim removed 2 bases at V and 4 bases at J, leaving 2 bases unmatched. DNA of the CDR3: TGTGCCAGCAGCTTTATAGCGGGAGCAGATACGCAGTATTTT. As protein: CASSFIAGADTQYF.

This clonotype has ten or more counts. The chain joins TRBV7-8 to TRBJ2-2; a possible D gene is TRBD1 (6 bases). Germline V gene data show CDR1 as SGHVS and CDR2 as FQNEAQ. Deletions cut 0 bases from V and 6 bases from J, with 23 bases between. The CDR3 has 19 residues. This CDR3 is CASSLARPGVTRYPGELFF. The CDR3 DNA sequence: TGTGCCAGCAGCTTAGCGCGGCCAGGGGTTACGAGGTATCCCGGGGAGCTGTTTTTT.

This clonotype was counted only a few times. At one of its ends the junction is not consistent with the germline gene, which may arise from a read error. The CDR3 loop reads CATSREDPRVINKEQFF. In nucleotides, the CDR3 is TGTGCCACCAGCAGAGAGGACCCTAGGGTAATCAACAAGGAGCAGTTCTTC. The rearrangement joins TRBV15 to TRBJ2-1, with D unclear. The CDR3 is made up of 17 amino acids. The V gene's germline CDR1 is LNHNV and CDR2 YYDKDF (reference sequence).

This clonotype has ten or more counts. The chain couples TRBV6-6 to TRBJ2-1, with D perhaps matching TRBD1 (6 bases). Germline V lookup: CDR1 MNHNY, CDR2 SVGAGI (reference sequence). V dropped 2 bases and J dropped 7 bases, with 24 bases sitting between them. CDR3 length equals 18 residues. CDR3 sequence: CASSYHFAMDSIGNEQFF. CDR3 DNA sequence: TGTGCCAGCAGTTACCACTTCGCGATGGACAGCATCGGGAATGAGCAGTTCTTC.

This clonotype was recorded at least ten times. This chain uses TRBV29-1 with TRBJ1-4; D gene uncertain. V lost 5 bases to trimming and J lost 8 bases, with 12 bases between them. This CDR3 is 12 amino acids long. The germline V gene has CDR1 SQVTM and CDR2 ANQGSEA. CDR3 coding DNA: TGCAGCGTTCGGTTCGTAGGGGAAAAACTGTTTTTT. Amino acid sequence: CSVRFVGEKLFF.

This clonotype was counted a few times. The CDR3 region is CASSPPSGRVTDTQYF. Written as DNA, the CDR3 is TGCGCCAGCAGCCCCCCGTCAGGGAGGGTCACAGATACGCAGTATTTT. The chain combines TRBV4-1 with TRBJ2-3; 7 nucleotides agree with TRBD2. Losses at the gene ends were 4 bases for V and 2 bases for J; bases not matched to a gene: 9. The CDR3 sequence is 16 residues long. Germline CDR1 is MGHRA and CDR2 is YSYEKL.

This clonotype was seen a handful of times. This chain joins TRBV29-1 and TRBJ1-2; tentatively, D is TRBD1 (5 bases). Germline loops: CDR1 SQVTM, CDR2 ANQGSEA. V gave up 5 bases and J gave up 2 bases, with 15 bases separating them. The CDR3 runs to 14 residues. This chain's CDR3 is CSVPEGRANYGYTF. The CDR3 nucleotides read TGCAGCGTTCCCGAGGGGAGGGCGAACTATGGCTACACCTTC.

This chain links TRBV7-9 with TRBJ2-7; possibly TRBD1 for D (6 bases). Germline V lookup: CDR1 SEHNR, CDR2 FQNEAQ (reference sequence). This CDR3 region has 15 residues. The germline V and J ends were trimmed by 5 bases and 1 base, with 15 bases remaining between them. CDR3 protein: CASSRRDTPSYEQYF. Written as DNA, the CDR3 is TGTGCCAGCAGCCGACGGGACACCCCTTCCTACGAGCAGTACTTC.

This clonotype was found a few times. J is TRBJ2-3 and V is TRBV7-9; D remains ambiguous. This CDR3 comprises 14 residues. The V gene's germline CDR1 is SEHNR and CDR2 FQNEAQ (reference sequence). V gave up 0 bases and J gave up 4 bases, with 8 bases separating them. CDR3 sequence: CASSLAANADTQYF. CDR3 in DNA: TGTGCCAGCAGCTTAGCAGCGAACGCAGATACGCAGTATTTT.